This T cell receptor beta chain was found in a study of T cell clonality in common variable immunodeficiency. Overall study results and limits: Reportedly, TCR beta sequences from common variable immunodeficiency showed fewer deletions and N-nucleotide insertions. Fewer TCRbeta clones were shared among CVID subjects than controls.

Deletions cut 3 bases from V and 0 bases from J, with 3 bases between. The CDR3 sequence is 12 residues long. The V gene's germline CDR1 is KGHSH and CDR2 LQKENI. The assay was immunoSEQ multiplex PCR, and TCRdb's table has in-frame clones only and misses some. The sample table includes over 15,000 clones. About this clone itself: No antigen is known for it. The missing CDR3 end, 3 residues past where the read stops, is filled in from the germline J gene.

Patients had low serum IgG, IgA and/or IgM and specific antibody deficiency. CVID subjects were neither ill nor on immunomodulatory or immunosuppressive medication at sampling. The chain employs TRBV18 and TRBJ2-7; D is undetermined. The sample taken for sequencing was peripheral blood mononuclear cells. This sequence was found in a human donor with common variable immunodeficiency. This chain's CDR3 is CASSPFSYEQYF. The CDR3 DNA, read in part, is TGTGCCAGCTCACCCTTCTCCTACGAG.